The 18 T cell receptor beta chains below come from one sample, sequenced in a study of T-cell reconstitution after alpha-beta-depleted transplantation in children. Library preparation (for TCRbeta) was performed with unique molecular identifiers. TCRdb recomputed calls from the PCR reads with MiXCR, one row per CDR3 protein. The top ten clones hold more than 20% of a sample with 95,000 to 120,000 distinct CDR3 sequences, 5.5% to 7% of them seen once. Sequenced here: PBMCs, mostly from graft donor cells, sampled 360 days after TCRalphabeta/CD19-depleted stem cell transplant. These receptors all come from a male patient between 2 and 10 years old who had a stem cell transplant for acute lymphoblastic leukemia, so the T cells may come from the graft donor.

The chain joins TRBV28 to TRBJ1-6; D is uncertain. V was trimmed by 3 bases and J by 15 bases, leaving 9 bases between them. This CDR3 is 11 amino acids long. Looked up from germline, CDR1 is MDHEN and CDR2 is SYDVKM. The CDR3 loop is CASSLTQFLHF. The CDR3, as DNA: TGTGCCAGCAGTTTGACTCAGTTCCTCCACTTT.

The rearrangement links TRBV7-8 to TRBJ2-5, with D maybe TRBD1 (5 bases). This CDR3 is built from 14 residues. The ends were cut back, 8 bases at V and 2 bases at J, with 15 bases in the middle. Germline lookup yields CDR1 SGHVS and CDR2 FQNEAQ. In DNA, the CDR3 is TGTGCCAGCGGAGCCCGATCAGGGCAAGAGACCCAGTACTTC. Amino acids: CASGARSGQETQYF.

The CDR3 DNA is TGCGCCAGCAGCCGATCAGCGGGCGCGAACACCGGGGAGCTGTTTTTT. Its protein is CASSRSAGANTGELFF. The gene calls are TRBV4-3 and TRBJ2-2, with D possibly matching TRBD2 (6 bases). This CDR3 contains 16 residues. CDR1 is LGHNA and CDR2 is YSLEER in the germline V gene. V was clipped by 4 bases and J by 0 bases, with 12 bases between them.

For this clonotype: A read error is possible here, since a much larger clone lies one base away. The rearrangement joins TRBV5-1 to TRBJ2-2; 11 positions agree with TRBD2. The CDR3 loop spans 15 amino acids. In germline, CDR1 is SGHRS, CDR2 YFSETQ. The CDR3 loop reads CASSFRSGGAGELLF. DNA for the CDR3: TGCGCCAGCAGCTTTCGTAGCGGGGGGGCCGGGGAGCTGTTATTT.

Ten or more counts support this clonotype. CDR3 loop: CSAGPGSSTSYEQYF. The CDR3 DNA sequence: TGCAGTGCTGGACCGGGGTCTAGCACCTCCTACGAGCAGTACTTC. The chain employs TRBV20-1 and TRBJ2-7; possible D gene TRBD2, 5 bases. CDR3 size: 15 residues. Germline V CDR1 and CDR2: DFQATT, SNEGSKA (reference sequence). Trimming cost V 5 bases and J 0 bases, with 17 bases left between them.

The V and J genes are TRBV7-2 and TRBJ2-7, with a tentative D call TRBD1 (6 bases). Germline V gene data show CDR1 as SGHTA and CDR2 as FQGNSA. The germline V and J ends were trimmed by 0 bases and 4 bases, with 7 bases remaining between them. This CDR3 is 13 amino acids long. In nucleotides, the CDR3 is TGTGCCAGCAGCTTAGCGGACAGATACGAGCAGTACTTC. Its protein is CASSLADRYEQYF. Filled out from reference TRBV7-2 and TRBJ2-7, the complete variable domain reads GAGVSQSPSNKVTEKGKDVELRCDPISGHTALYWYRQSLGQGLEFLIYFQGNSAPDKSGLPSDRFSAERTGGSVSTLTIQRTQQEDSAVYLCASSLADRYEQYFGPGTRLTVT.

The sample holds many counts of this clonotype. The chain has TRBV9 and TRBJ2-1; 9 bases fit TRBD2. This CDR3 contains 15 residues. V lost 2 bases to trimming and J lost 8 bases; unmatched junction nucleotides: 8. Looked up from germline, CDR1 is SGDLS and CDR2 is YYNGEE. The CDR3 reads CASSVGSGSSDEQFF. The CDR3 bases are TGTGCCAGCAGCGTCGGTAGCGGGAGTTCGGATGAGCAGTTCTTC. The variable domain in full, with the rest retrieved from reference TRBV9 and TRBJ2-1, is DSGVTQTPKHLITATGQRVTLRCSPRSGDLSVYWYQQSLDQGLQFLIQYYNGEERAKGNILERFSAQQFPDLHSELNLSSLELGDSALYFCASSVGSGSSDEQFFGPGTRLTVL.

This clonotype was seen many times. The gene calls are TRBV5-1 and TRBJ2-2; D gene unclear. The CDR3 is 11 residues long. Germline lookup yields CDR1 SGHRS and CDR2 YFSETQ. The ends were cut back, 3 bases at V and 7 bases at J, with 4 bases in the middle. CDR3 sequence reads: CASSYLGELFF. CDR3 nucleotides: TGCGCCAGCAGCTATCTCGGGGAGCTGTTTTTT.

There are many counts of this clonotype. The chain links TRBV28 to TRBJ1-6; D is unclear. Per the germline V gene, CDR1 is MDHEN and CDR2 is SYDVKM. The length of the CDR3 is 14 residues. Trimming took off 2 bases at V and 6 bases at J, with 8 bases between the two ends. Written as DNA, the CDR3 is TGTGCCAGCAGTTTACGAGTTACTAATTCACCCCTCCACTTT. Translating it yields CASSLRVTNSPLHF.

This clonotype occurred many times. The V and J genes are TRBV27 and TRBJ2-2; tentative D call: TRBD1 (5 bases). This CDR3 comprises 13 residues. With 2 bases removed from V and 4 bases from J, the gap between germline ends came to 5 bases. Germline V gives CDR1 MNHEY, CDR2 SMNVEV (reference sequence). Here the CDR3 reads CASSLGATGELFF. The DNA of the CDR3 is TGTGCCAGCAGTTTAGGGGCCACCGGGGAGCTGTTTTTT.

This clonotype was counted only a few times. This rearrangement joins TRBV27 to TRBJ2-4, with 7 bases fitting TRBD2. The CDR3 length is 17 residues. In germline, CDR1 is MNHEY, CDR2 SMNVEV (reference sequence). The V gene end was trimmed by 5 bases and the J gene end by 0 bases; junction bases not matched to a gene: 10. CDR3 bases: TGTGCCAGCAGTCCTGGACCTAGCGGTATAGCCAAAAACATTCAGTACTTC. Translating gives CASSPGPSGIAKNIQYF.

This clonotype has a count of ten or more. V is TRBV12-3 or TRBV12-4 and J is TRBJ1-5; 8 bases align to TRBD1. Trimming at V came to 3 bases and at J to 6 bases, leaving 4 bases not matched to a gene. The CDR3 is 14 amino acids. As DNA, the CDR3 is TGTGCCAGCAGTTTCACAGGGGGACGTCAGCCCCAGCATTTT. Protein: CASSFTGGRQPQHF.

The table lists this clonotype with a few counts. The chain employs TRBV20-1 and TRBJ2-5, with D uncertain. Trimming pared 8 bases from V and 7 bases from J, leaving 23 bases between. The CDR3 has 14 amino acids. The germline CDR1 and CDR2 sequences are DFQATT and SNEGSKA (reference sequence). The CDR3 DNA sequence: TGCAGTTCCTATAGGCAGGTCGGGTCGGTGACCCAGTACTTC. This codes for CSSYRQVGSVTQYF.

This clonotype was seen ten or more times. This CDR3 reads CSVDGPSYEQYF. CDR3 coding DNA: TGCAGCGTTGATGGTCCCTCCTACGAGCAGTACTTC. V and J are TRBV29-1 and TRBJ2-7; D gene unclear. V lost 3 bases, J lost 0 bases, and 6 bases lay in between. CDR3 length: 12 residues. Germline V CDR1 and CDR2: SQVTM, ANQGSEA.

At least ten counts were recorded for this clonotype. The chain uses TRBV7-2 and TRBJ1-6; 8 bases agree with TRBD1. V was clipped by 5 bases and J by 7 bases; unmatched bases: 4. Germline assignment: CDR1 SGHTA and CDR2 FQGNSA. This CDR3 is 14 amino acids long. The chain's CDR3 is CASSPGGRNSPLHF. As DNA, the CDR3 is TGTGCCAGCAGCCCAGGGGGCAGAAATTCACCCCTCCACTTT.

This clonotype was seen a few times. This rearrangement joins TRBV27 to TRBJ2-4; D is ambiguous. Trimming stripped 3 bases from V and 8 bases from J, with 14 bases between. CDR1 is MNHEY, CDR2 SMNVEV, per germline (reference sequence). The CDR3 contains 14 residues. CDR3 DNA sequence: TGTGCCAGCAGTTTCGGGCAGTCTAGAGACATTCAGTACTTC. Translating gives CASSFGQSRDIQYF.

The rearrangement links TRBV9 to TRBJ2-5; D not certain. There are 12 residues in the CDR3. Trimming pared 2 bases from V and 5 bases from J, leaving 7 bases between. Germline CDR1 and CDR2: SGDLS and YYNGEE. CDR3 in amino acids: CASSVDGETQYF. The CDR3 coding sequence is TGTGCCAGCAGCGTCGATGGGGAGACCCAGTACTTC.

This clonotype appeared many times. The chain couples TRBV27 to TRBJ2-7; a possible D gene is TRBD1 (5 bases). Germline-derived CDR1 and CDR2 are MNHEY and SMNVEV (reference sequence). The CDR3 covers 17 residues. Trimming removed 4 bases at V and 1 base at J, with 20 bases between. DNA for the CDR3: TGTGCCAGCAGTTCCTCCCCCAACACAGGTAATTCCTACGAGCAGTACTTC. It is translated as CASSSSPNTGNSYEQYF.